This T cell receptor beta chain appears in the sequencing data of a study of blood T cell repertoires in COVID-19. This CDR3 spans 15 amino acids. Deletions cut 4 bases from V and 4 bases from J, with 14 bases between. Germline V gene data show CDR1 as MDHEN and CDR2 as SYDVKM. Generated by immunoSEQ multiplex PCR, the TCRdb table keeps only in-frame clones and is missing some. The sample has 490,000 or so clones, about 85% seen once. V usage is TRBV28 and J usage is TRBJ1-3; D is uncertain. This clonotype originated in an older woman who had recovered from COVID-19. The sample taken for sequencing was PBMCs or T cells enriched from blood (not recorded which). CDR3 coding DNA: TGTGCCAGCAGTTACGGGTCGGGAACCGGAAACACCATATATTTT. This translates into CASSYGSGTGNTIYF.